A single sample gave rise to the 22 T cell receptor beta chains below, sequenced in a study of blood T cell repertoires in COVID-19. The table came from immunoSEQ multiplex PCR; TCRdb's copy has only in-frame clones and leaves some out. The table has about 320,000 clones, around 90% seen once. The sequenced material came from PBMCs or T cells enriched from blood (not recorded which). Source of these receptors: a man aged 55 to 70 who had recovered from COVID-19.

The gene calls are TRBV7-5 and TRBJ2-7; the DNA was not used to check the table's D call, TRBD1. TRBV7-5 is deemed a pseudogene. This CDR3 is 12 amino acids long. The CDR3 loop is CARSRQDYEQYF. The CDR3 DNA follows: TGTGCCAGAAGCCGACAGGACTACGAGCAGTACTTC.

The chain couples TRBV5-1 to TRBJ2-5; D is ambiguous. Deletions cut 0 bases from V and 3 bases from J, with 3 bases between. Germline V gives CDR1 SGHRS, CDR2 YFSETQ. The CDR3 length is 12 residues. In DNA form, the CDR3 reads TGCGCCAGCAGCTTGGGTAAAGAGACCCAGTACTTC. Protein: CASSLGKETQYF.

The CDR3 DNA reads TGCAGTGCCCAACCTTCGGTTGAGCAGTTCTTC. Amino acid sequence: CSAQPSVEQFF. V gene TRBV20-1 combines with J gene TRBJ2-1, with unresolved D. The CDR3 length is 11 residues. Trimming left V 6 bases short and J 9 bases short, with 12 bases between. Germline V gene lookup returns CDR1 DFQATT and CDR2 SNEGSKA (reference sequence).

The chain employs TRBV5-4 and TRBJ2-2; TRBD2 aligns across 7 bases. The germline CDR1 and CDR2 sequences are SGHNT and YYREEE (reference sequence). J gave up 1 base and V 4 bases, and 10 bases lay outside the gene matches. This CDR3 is 17 amino acids long. CDR3 sequence: CASSPLRGGVNTGELFF. CDR3 bases: TGTGCCAGCAGCCCCCTAAGGGGAGGGGTGAACACCGGGGAGCTGTTTTTT.

The chain couples TRBV19 to TRBJ2-1; TRBD1 is a possible D gene (6 bases). V was shortened by 3 bases and J by 6 bases, with 12 bases between the two germline ends. CDR1 is LNHDA, CDR2 SQIVND, per germline (reference sequence). This CDR3 is built from 14 residues. Written as DNA, the CDR3 is TGTGCCAGTAGTATGATCGGGACACCCAATGAGCAGTTCTTC. This codes for CASSMIGTPNEQFF.

The chain combines TRBV2 with TRBJ2-5; 9 bases map to TRBD2. Unmatched junction bases numbered 7, after V lost 3 bases and J lost 5 bases. The CDR3 is 15 amino acids. Per germline, CDR1 SNHLY and CDR2 FYNNEI. The CDR3 nucleotides are TGTGCCAGCAGTGAGAGGCGGGGGGGCCTGGAGACCCAGTACTTC. Protein product: CASSERRGGLETQYF.

V and J are TRBV18 and TRBJ1-1, with TRBD1 identical over 9 bases. V lost 5 bases and J lost 4; bases outside the gene matches: 5. CDR1 is KGHSH, CDR2 LQKENI, per germline. The CDR3 has 14 residues. CDR3 amino acids: CASSSSGQGTEAFF. In nucleotides, the CDR3 is TGTGCCAGCTCATCGTCGGGACAGGGCACTGAAGCTTTCTTT.

CDR3 residues: CASSSSPRDTQYF. CDR3 DNA sequence: TGTGCCAGCAGCTCCTCCCCTCGGGATACGCAGTATTTT. The chain is built from TRBV11-2 and TRBJ2-3; D is unclear. The CDR3 spans 13 residues. The V and J ends lost 4 bases and 6 bases respectively, with 11 bases between them. Germline values: CDR1 SGHAT, CDR2 FQNNGV.

The chain joins TRBV6-5 to TRBJ1-2, with D perhaps matching TRBD1 (5 bases). This CDR3 region has 15 residues. Trimming shortened V by 8 bases and J by 5 bases, and 21 bases separated the two germline ends. The germline V gene encodes CDR1 MNHEY and CDR2 SVGAGI. The CDR3 spells CASESWLDSSYGYTF. As DNA, the CDR3 is TGTGCCAGCGAATCATGGCTAGACAGCAGTTATGGCTACACCTTC.

The V call is TRBV13, the J call TRBJ1-1; D might be TRBD1 (5 bases). Trimming left V 7 bases short and J 1 base short, with 19 bases between. From germline, CDR1 is PRHDT and CDR2 FYEKMQ (reference sequence). The CDR3 is made up of 16 amino acids. The CDR3 is CASTEVGGFRNTEAFF. Written as DNA, the CDR3 is TGTGCCAGCACCGAGGTTGGGGGGTTTAGGAACACTGAAGCTTTCTTT.

The CDR3 DNA reads as TGTGCCAGCAGCCCCGGACTAGCGGGACAAGAGACCCAGTACTTC. Protein product: CASSPGLAGQETQYF. The chain links TRBV4-2 to TRBJ2-5; 12 bases line up with TRBD2. Germline CDR1 is LGHNA and CDR2 is YNFKEQ. Trimming took 4 bases from V and 2 from J; bases not matched to a gene: 2. This CDR3 comprises 15 residues.

The genes are TRBV5-1 and TRBJ1-4; no reliable D call. The V gene's germline CDR1 is SGHRS and CDR2 YFSETQ. This CDR3 region has 12 residues. V lost 2 bases and J 12 bases, leaving 11 bases between the germline ends. The CDR3 coding sequence is TGCGCCAGCAGCTTAGGGAGGGATCAACTGTTTTTT. It specifies CASSLGRDQLFF.

The chain couples TRBV29-1 to TRBJ2-5; D is possibly TRBD1 (5 bases). With 2 bases removed from V and 1 base from J, the gap between germline ends came to 20 bases. Germline-derived CDR1 and CDR2 are SQVTM and ANQGSEA. The CDR3 has 17 residues. The CDR3: CSVELRSQGKSQETQYF. The CDR3 DNA reads as TGCAGCGTTGAATTAAGGTCCCAGGGTAAATCCCAAGAGACCCAGTACTTC.

The chain carries TRBV10-3 and TRBJ1-3; D uncertain. Trimming left V 2 bases short and J 0 bases short, with 5 bases between. The CDR3 runs 14 residues. CDR1 and CDR2 from the germline V gene are ENHRY and SYGVKD. DNA of the CDR3: TGTGCCATCAGTGAGATGTACTCTGGAAACACCATATATTTT. Its translation is CAISEMYSGNTIYF.

V usage is TRBV2 and J usage is TRBJ2-1, with 7 bases identical to TRBD1. Germline V gene data show CDR1 as SNHLY and CDR2 as FYNNEI. Trimming at V came to 7 bases and at J to 8 bases, leaving 11 bases not matched to a gene. This CDR3 is 14 amino acids long. The CDR3 region has the DNA TGTGCCAGCACCAAACAGGGGCTTGGGGATGAGCAGTTCTTC. Translating gives CASTKQGLGDEQFF.

This chain joins TRBV11-3 and TRBJ2-2; 12 bases agree with TRBD2. Germline CDR1 reads SGHNT; CDR2 reads YENEEA. This CDR3 contains 19 residues. V was pared by 1 base and J by 2 bases, with 8 bases of the junction left unmatched. The CDR3 reads CASSLGDLAGGPNTGELFF. DNA for the CDR3: TGTGCCAGCAGCTTAGGGGACCTAGCGGGAGGGCCCAACACCGGGGAGCTGTTTTTT.

The chain couples TRBV19 to TRBJ2-5, with D perhaps TRBD1 (5 bases). The germline V and J ends were trimmed by 4 bases and 4 bases, with 16 bases remaining between them. This CDR3 has 15 residues. The germline V gene has CDR1 LNHDA and CDR2 SQIVND (reference sequence). The CDR3 coding sequence is TGTGCCAGTAGTAGAGTGCCGGCAGGGCGAGAGACCCAGTACTTC. This sequence encodes CASSRVPAGRETQYF.

A single count supports this clone. The same CDR3 also results from other DNA sequences found in this sample. The chain is built from TRBV2 and TRBJ2-5; D remains unclear. Germline loops: CDR1 SNHLY, CDR2 FYNNEI. The CDR3 sequence is 10 residues long. The CDR3 spells CAAVQETQYF. The DNA of the CDR3 is TGTGCGGCGGTACAAGAGACCCAGTACTTC.

The chain is built from TRBV7-9 and TRBJ2-2, with 8 nucleotides matching TRBD2. The CDR3 contains 16 residues. Germline V lookup: CDR1 SEHNR, CDR2 FQNEAQ (reference sequence). V lost 5 bases, J lost 3 bases, and 8 bases stayed unmatched. The CDR3 reads CASSPATSAYTGELFF. CDR3 in DNA: TGTGCCAGCAGCCCGGCGACTAGCGCCTACACCGGGGAGCTGTTTTTT.

This chain connects TRBV2 to TRBJ1-5; 9 bases agree with TRBD1. Per germline, CDR1 SNHLY and CDR2 FYNNEI. The length of the CDR3 is 14 residues. The ends lost 6 bases at V and 1 base at J; junction bases unmatched: 1. CDR3 DNA: TGTGCCAGCAGGGGGACAGGGAGCAATCAGCCCCAGCATTTT. It specifies CASRGTGSNQPQHF. Full variable domain (outside the CDR3, taken from reference TRBV2 and TRBJ1-5): EPEVTQTPSHQVTQMGQEVILRCVPISNHLYFYWYRQILGQKVEFLVSFYNNEISEKSEIFDDQFSVERPDGSNFTLKIRSTKLEDSAMYFCASRGTGSNQPQHFGDGTRLSIL.

CDR3 nucleotides: TGTGCCAGCACCGACAGGACCACTGAAGCTTTCTTT. This gives the protein CASTDRTTEAFF. The rearrangement joins TRBV6-6 to TRBJ1-1; TRBD1 might be the D (6 bases). CDR1 and CDR2 (germline): MNHNY, SVGAGI (reference sequence). V dropped 7 bases and J dropped 4 bases, with 10 bases sitting between them. This CDR3 has 12 residues.

The V gene is TRBV5-1, the J gene TRBJ1-1; maybe TRBD1 (5 bases). Germline CDR1 SGHRS, CDR2 YFSETQ. This CDR3 contains 13 residues. Trimming pared 6 bases from V and 4 bases from J, leaving 13 bases between. This chain's CDR3 is CASKVQGGTEAFF. DNA for the CDR3: TGCGCCAGCAAGGTCCAGGGTGGCACTGAAGCTTTCTTT.